This entry is about one TCR beta chain. Its antigen is not known. The data were produced by immunoSEQ multiplex PCR, yet TCRdb's version contains in-frame clones alone and is incomplete. The sample has 1.4 million to 1.5 million clones, roughly 96% seen once. The data belong to a study of shared clonotypes between healthy human individuals. Looked up from germline, CDR1 is MDHEN and CDR2 is SYDVKM. The CDR3 extends over 16 amino acids. The V segment lost 6 bases and the J segment 9 bases; nucleotides outside the gene matches: 11. The study's findings and limits: It was anticipated that sequencing depth would influence how many clonotypes donors shared.

The specimen sequenced was naive CD4+ T cells sorted from blood. Subset denoted: CD45RA+ positively selected. The chain uses TRBV28 and TRBJ2-1, with 13 nucleotides matching TRBD2. The source of this sequence is a man in his thirties or forties in good health. CDR3 in DNA: TGTGCCAGCAGCTCGGGAGGGACTAGCGGGACGGGTGAGCAGTTCTTC. Its protein product is CASSSGGTSGTGEQFF.